This TCR beta chain was recorded in a study of CD8+ T cells in alopecia areata (dated by TCRdb to between 2018 and 2020). For the study in its entirety: The treated patients took part in an open-label pilot trial in which moderate-to-severe alopecia areata was treated with oral tofacitinib at 5 to 10 mg twice daily. Tofacitinib was given for 6 to 18 months, followed by 6 months of follow-up off drug to assess delayed response and recurrence. To study T cell clonal expansion in alopecia areata, the researchers applied high-throughput TCRbeta sequencing to both the C3H/HeJ mouse model and human patients. Human TCRbeta sequencing covered scalp tissue and sorted CD4+ and CD8+ peripheral blood T cells from patchy and totalis/universalis alopecia areata patients and healthy controls. Tofacitinib-treated patients had biopsies at baseline and at 4 and 24 weeks of treatment, with a later scalp biopsy in several patients. Scalp clonality was compared among normal scalp (n=4), patchy alopecia areata scalp (n=8), and alopecia totalis/universalis scalp (n=8). RNA was obtained with the PAXgene miRNA kit for fixed scalp, the miRNeasy kit for PBMCs, and the RNeasy kit for mouse skin. TCRbeta CDR3 regions were amplified by immunoSEQ multiplex PCR using 35 Vbeta forward and 13 Jbeta reverse primers.

Overall study outcomes, separate from this receptor: Compared with normal scalp, lesional scalp had higher clonality and more expanded CD8+ clones, particularly in alopecia totalis/universalis, a pattern that suggests antigenic drive. Shared TCR sequences between patients were less evident than in mice, which may be partly attributable to HLA diversity in the patient population. Resident alphabeta T cells in normal human skin are also sequenced, complicating scalp TCR repertoire analysis, unlike mouse skin dominated by gammadelta T cells.

Read against the paper, the sample's time point label means: baseline before oral tofacitinib. Lesional scalp punch biopsies and peripheral blood were obtained from alopecia areata patients. After PBMCs were isolated by density centrifugation and stained for CD3, CD4 and CD8, a FACSAria was used to sort CD4+ and CD8+ T cells. This clone was counted a few times. It has no known antigen specificity. Per-nucleotide qualities are absent, and no much larger clonotype sits a single base away. According to the germline V gene, CDR1 reads SGHTA and CDR2 reads FQGNSA. V has 2 bases trimmed and J has 9 bases trimmed; junction bases matching no gene number 4. The CDR3 covers 15 residues, taking in both the cysteine and the phenylalanine. Left in the record is the CDR3 DNA by itself, 45 bases read in frame from the first base. The library came from the immunoSEQ multiplex PCR assay. RNA was extracted from all samples and reverse transcribed into cDNA as template for TCR sequencing. First-strand cDNA was synthesized with SuperScript III using a 2:1 mix of oligo-dT and random hexamers. Amplification bias was assessed with a synthetic immune receptor repertoire, and residual bias was removed computationally. The authors processed their data as follows. Raw reads were preprocessed to remove errors, and CDR3 was defined by IMGT conventions from the conserved cysteine to phenylalanine. Clonality was computed as 1 minus the Shannon entropy, with the entropy normalized by log2 of the number of productive unique TCRs. Scalp TCRbeta sequences were cross-referenced with sorted blood CD4 and CD8 repertoires so that the CD4 or CD8 identity of scalp clones could be inferred. Entries here come from immuneACCESS through TCRdb and include only in-frame sequences with V and J called. Some clones fail to appear in such tables; in the studies checked, an unresolved V gene covers under half of the shortfall, and the cause of the remainder is unknown. V and J calls and clone size are as listed in that table; D and trimming were resolved from the DNA. This sample comprises about 170,000 clones, about 66% of them detected only once. More than 9.5% of the sample belongs to the ten largest clones.

Source: CD8+ T cells sorted from blood, taken at week 0. This clonotype was sampled from a human donor with alopecia areata. Recombination joined TRBV7-2 with TRBJ2-1, with 13 central nucleotides matching TRBD2. In nucleotide form, the sequence is TGTGCCAGCAGCTTAACTAGCGGGGGGGCGCCTGAGCAGTTCTTC. It translates as CASSLTSGGAPEQFF.